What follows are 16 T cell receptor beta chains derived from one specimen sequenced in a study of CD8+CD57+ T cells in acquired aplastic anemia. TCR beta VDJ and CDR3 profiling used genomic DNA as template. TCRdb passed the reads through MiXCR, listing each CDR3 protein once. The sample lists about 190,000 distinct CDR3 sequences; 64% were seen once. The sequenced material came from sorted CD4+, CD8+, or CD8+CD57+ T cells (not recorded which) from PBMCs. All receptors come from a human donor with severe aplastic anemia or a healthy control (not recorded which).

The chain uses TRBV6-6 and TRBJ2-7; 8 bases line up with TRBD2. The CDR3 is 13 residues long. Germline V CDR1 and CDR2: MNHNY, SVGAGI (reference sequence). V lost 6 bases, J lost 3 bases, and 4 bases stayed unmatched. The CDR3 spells CASSSRGGYEQYF. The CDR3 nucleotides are TGTGCCAGCAGCTCCCGGGGGGGCTACGAGCAGTACTTC.

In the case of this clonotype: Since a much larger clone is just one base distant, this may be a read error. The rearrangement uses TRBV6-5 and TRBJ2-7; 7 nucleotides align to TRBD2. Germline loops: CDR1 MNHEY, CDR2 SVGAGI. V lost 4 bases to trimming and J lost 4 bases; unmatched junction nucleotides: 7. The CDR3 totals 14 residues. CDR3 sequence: CASSCSLADYEQYF. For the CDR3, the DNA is TGTGCCAGCAGTTGCTCCCTAGCGGATTACGAGCAGTACTTC.

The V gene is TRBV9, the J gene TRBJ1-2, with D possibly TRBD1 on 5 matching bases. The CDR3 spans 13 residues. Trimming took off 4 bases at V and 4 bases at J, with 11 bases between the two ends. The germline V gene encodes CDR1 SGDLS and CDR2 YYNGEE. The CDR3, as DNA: TGTGCCAGCAGCCTCCAGGGACCCTATGGCTACACCTTC. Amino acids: CASSLQGPYGYTF.

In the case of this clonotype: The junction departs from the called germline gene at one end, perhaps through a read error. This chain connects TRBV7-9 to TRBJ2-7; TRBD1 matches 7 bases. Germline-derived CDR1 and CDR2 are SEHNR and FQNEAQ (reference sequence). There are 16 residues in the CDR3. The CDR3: CASSQDRGPAGNEQYF. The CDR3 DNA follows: TGCGCCAGCAGCCAAGATAGGGGGCCCGCCGGGAACGAGCAGTACTTC.

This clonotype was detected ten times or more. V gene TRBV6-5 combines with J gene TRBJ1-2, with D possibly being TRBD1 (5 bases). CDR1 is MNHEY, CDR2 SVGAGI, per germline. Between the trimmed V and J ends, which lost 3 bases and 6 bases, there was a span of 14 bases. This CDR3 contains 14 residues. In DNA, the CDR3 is TGTGCCAGCAGTTATGTATCAGGGTCCAATGGCTACACCTTC. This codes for CASSYVSGSNGYTF.

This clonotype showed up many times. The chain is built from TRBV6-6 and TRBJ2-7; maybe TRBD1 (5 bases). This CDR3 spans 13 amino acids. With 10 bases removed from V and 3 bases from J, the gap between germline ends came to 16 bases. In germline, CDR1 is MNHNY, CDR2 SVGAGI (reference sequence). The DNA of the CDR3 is TGTGCCATTTCCAGGGAATTTATCTACGAGCAGTACTTC. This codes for CAISREFIYEQYF.

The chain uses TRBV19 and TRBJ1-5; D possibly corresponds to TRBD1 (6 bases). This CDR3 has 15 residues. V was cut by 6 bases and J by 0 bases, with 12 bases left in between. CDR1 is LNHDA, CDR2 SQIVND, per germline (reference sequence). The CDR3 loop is CASRTTGNSNQPQHF. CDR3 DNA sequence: TGTGCCAGTAGAACCACAGGGAATAGCAATCAGCCCCAGCATTTT.

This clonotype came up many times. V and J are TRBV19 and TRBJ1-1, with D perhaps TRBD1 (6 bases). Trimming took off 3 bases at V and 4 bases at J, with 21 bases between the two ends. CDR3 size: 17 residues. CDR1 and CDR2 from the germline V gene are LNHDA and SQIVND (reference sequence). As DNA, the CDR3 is TGTGCCAGTAGTATCCCCTTTCGGGGGGCGAGCGGCACTGAAGCTTTCTTT. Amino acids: CASSIPFRGASGTEAFF.

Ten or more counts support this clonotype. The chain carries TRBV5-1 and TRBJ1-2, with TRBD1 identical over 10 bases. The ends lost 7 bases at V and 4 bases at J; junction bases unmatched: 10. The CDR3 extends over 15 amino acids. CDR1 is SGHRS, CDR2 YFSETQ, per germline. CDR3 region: CASGTGTGVIYGYTF. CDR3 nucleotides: TGCGCCAGCGGAACCGGGACAGGGGTTATCTATGGCTACACCTTC.

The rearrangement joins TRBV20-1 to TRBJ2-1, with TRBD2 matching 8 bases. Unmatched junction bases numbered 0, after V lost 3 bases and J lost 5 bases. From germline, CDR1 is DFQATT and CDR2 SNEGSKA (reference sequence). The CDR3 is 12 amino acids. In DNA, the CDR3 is TGCAGTGCTAGCGGGGGGGACAATGAGCAGTTCTTC. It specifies CSASGGDNEQFF.

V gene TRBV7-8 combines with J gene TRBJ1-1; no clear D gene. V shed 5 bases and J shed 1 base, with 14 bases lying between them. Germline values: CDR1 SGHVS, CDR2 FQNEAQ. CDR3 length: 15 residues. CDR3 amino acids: CASSPLPNSNTEAFF. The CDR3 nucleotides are TGTGCCAGCAGCCCCCTCCCAAACTCGAACACTGAAGCTTTCTTT. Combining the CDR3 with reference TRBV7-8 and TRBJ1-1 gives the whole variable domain GAGVSQSPRYKVAKRGQDVALRCDPISGHVSLFWYQQALGQGPEFLTYFQNEAQLDKSGLPSDRFFAERPEGSVSTLKIQRTQQEDSAVYLCASSPLPNSNTEAFFGQGTRLTVV.

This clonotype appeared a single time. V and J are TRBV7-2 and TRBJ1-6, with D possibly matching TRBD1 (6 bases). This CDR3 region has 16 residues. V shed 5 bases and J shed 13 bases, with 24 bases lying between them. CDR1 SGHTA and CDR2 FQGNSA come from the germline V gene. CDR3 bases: TGTGCCAGCAGCCAGCAGGGGACCAGCCAAAGTTCTCCCCTCCACTTT. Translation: CASSQQGTSQSSPLHF.

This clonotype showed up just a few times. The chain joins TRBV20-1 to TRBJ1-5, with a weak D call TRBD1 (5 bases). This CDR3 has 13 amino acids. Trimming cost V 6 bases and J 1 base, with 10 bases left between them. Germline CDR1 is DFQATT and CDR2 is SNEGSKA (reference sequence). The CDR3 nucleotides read TGCAGTGCCCACTACAGGAGCAATCAGCCCCAGCATTTT. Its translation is CSAHYRSNQPQHF.

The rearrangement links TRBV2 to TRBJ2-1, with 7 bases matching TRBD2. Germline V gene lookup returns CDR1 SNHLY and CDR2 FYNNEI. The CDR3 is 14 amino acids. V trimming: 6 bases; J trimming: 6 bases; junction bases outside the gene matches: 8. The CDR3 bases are TGTGCCAGCAGGCGGGGAGGGCCGCGCAATGAGCAGTTCTTC. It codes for CASRRGGPRNEQFF.

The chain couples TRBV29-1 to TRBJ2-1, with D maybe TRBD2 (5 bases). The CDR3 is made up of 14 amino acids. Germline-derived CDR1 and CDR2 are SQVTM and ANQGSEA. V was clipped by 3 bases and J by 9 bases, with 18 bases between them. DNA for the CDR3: TGCAGCGTTGATCGCCCCAGAGGGTTTGGTGAGCAGTTCTTC. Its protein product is CSVDRPRGFGEQFF.

The CDR3 protein is CASSLRLAENTGELFF. In DNA, the CDR3 is TGTGCCAGCAGCTTAAGACTAGCGGAGAACACCGGGGAGCTGTTTTTT. The V gene is TRBV7-9, the J gene TRBJ2-2; 9 bases map to TRBD2. J gave up 1 base and V 2 bases, and 2 bases lay outside the gene matches. Germline V gene lookup returns CDR1 SEHNR and CDR2 FQNEAQ (reference sequence). The CDR3 length is 16 residues.